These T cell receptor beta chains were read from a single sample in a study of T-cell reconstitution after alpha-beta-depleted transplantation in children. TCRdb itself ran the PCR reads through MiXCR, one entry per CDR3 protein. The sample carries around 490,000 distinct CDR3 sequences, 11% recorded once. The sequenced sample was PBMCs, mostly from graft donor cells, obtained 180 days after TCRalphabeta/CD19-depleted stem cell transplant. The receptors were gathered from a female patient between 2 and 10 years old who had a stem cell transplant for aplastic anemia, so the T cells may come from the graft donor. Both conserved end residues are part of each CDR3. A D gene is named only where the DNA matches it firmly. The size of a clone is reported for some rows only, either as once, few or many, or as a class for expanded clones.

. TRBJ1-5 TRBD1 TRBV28 TGTGCCAGCAGTGTCCCGACAGGGGAGGGCTATAGCAATCAGCCCCAGCATTTT CASSVPTGEGYSNQPQHF
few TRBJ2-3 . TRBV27 TGTGCCAGCAGTTACCGGGACTGGAGGTCGGATACGCAGTATTTT CASSYRDWRSDTQYF
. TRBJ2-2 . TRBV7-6 TGTGCCAGCAGCCGGGAGACGTGGGACACCGGGGAGCTGTTTTTT CASSRETWDTGELFF
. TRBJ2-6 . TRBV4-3 TGCGCCAGCAGCCAAGATTCTAGCCTACTCCGGAGCTCTGGGGCCAACGTCCTGACTTTC CASSQDSSLLRSSGANVLTF
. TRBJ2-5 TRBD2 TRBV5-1 TGCGCCAGCAGCTTAGGTGCCCTAGCGGGAGGGCTTCTGGAGACCCAGTACTTC CASSLGALAGGLLETQYF
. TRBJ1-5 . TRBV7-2 TGTGCCAGCAGGGAAGACAGTGGACAGCCCCAGCATTTT CASREDSGQPQHF
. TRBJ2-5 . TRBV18 TGTGCCAGCTCACCGCCCCCCAGAACAGAGACCCAGTACTTC CASSPPPRTETQYF
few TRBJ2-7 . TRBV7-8 TGTGCCAGCAGCTTAAAGTTGGCTGGAAATTCCGTCTACGAGCAGTACTTC CASSLKLAGNSVYEQYF
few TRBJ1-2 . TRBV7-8 TGTGCCAGCAGCTTAGACGGCATCGAGAACTATGGCTACACCTTC CASSLDGIENYGYTF
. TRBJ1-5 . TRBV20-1 TGCAGTGCTAGAGATTACGGACCCCAGCCCCAGCATTTT CSARDYGPQPQHF
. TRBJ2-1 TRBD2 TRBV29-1 TGCAGCGTTGGCTACCAATTCAAGCGGGGCCTAAGGGGTGAGCAGTTCTTC CSVGYQFKRGLRGEQFF
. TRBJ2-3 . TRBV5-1 TGCGCCAGCAGCGACAGCAACACAGATACGCAGTATTTT CASSDSNTDTQYF
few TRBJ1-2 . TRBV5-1 TGCGCCAGCAGCTTGGCCCCAGGGAAAGAAGGGGGCTACACCTTC CASSLAPGKEGGYTF
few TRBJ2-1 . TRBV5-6 TGTGCCAGCAGCCGGACTACCCGGAGCTCCTACAATGAGCAGTTCTTC CASSRTTRSSYNEQFF
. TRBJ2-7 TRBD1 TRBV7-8 TGTGCCAGCAGTCCCGACCGGACAGGGTCCTACGAGCAGTACTTC CASSPDRTGSYEQYF
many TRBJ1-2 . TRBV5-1 TGCGCCAGCAGCTTGTCCGGACTGCGAAACTATGGCTACACCTTC CASSLSGLRNYGYTF
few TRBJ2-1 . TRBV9 TGTGCCAGCAGCGTAGAAGTGGGAGTATCCAATGAGCAGTTCTTC CASSVEVGVSNEQFF
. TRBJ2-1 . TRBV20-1 TGCAGTGCTCCTAAGGAGGGCCTCGTCAATGAGCAGTTCTTC CSAPKEGLVNEQFF
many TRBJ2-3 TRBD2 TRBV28 TGTGCCAGCAGTATAGCGGGAGAGGTAGATACGCAGTATTTT CASSIAGEVDTQYF
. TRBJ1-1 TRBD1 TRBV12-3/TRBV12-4 TGTGCCAGCAGAGACAGGGGGAGCGGAGAGGCTTTCTTT CASRDRGSGEAFF
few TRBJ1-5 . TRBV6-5 TGTGCCAGCAGTTACACGGAAAATCAGCCCCAGCATTTT CASSYTENQPQHF
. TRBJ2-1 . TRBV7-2 TGTGCCAGCAGCTTAACCGGGGACTGGTACAATGAGCAGTTCTTC CASSLTGDWYNEQFF
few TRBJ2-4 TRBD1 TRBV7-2 TGTGCCAGCAGCCCCAGGGGGCTTGGGGCCAAAAACATTCAGTACTTC CASSPRGLGAKNIQYF
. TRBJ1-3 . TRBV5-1 TGCGCCAGCAGCTCGACAGCAACAGGCTCTGGAAACACCATATATTTT CASSSTATGSGNTIYF
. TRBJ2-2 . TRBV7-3 TGTGCCAGCAGCTCGGGGAGGACTGCCGGGGAGCTGTTTTTT CASSSGRTAGELFF
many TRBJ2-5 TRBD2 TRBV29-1 TGCAGCGCGATACTAGCGAATCAAGAGACCCAGTACTTC CSAILANQETQYF
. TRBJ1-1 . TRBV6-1 TGTGCCAGCAGTGGTCCAGGCCGAACAACTGAAGCTTTCTTT CASSGPGRTTEAFF
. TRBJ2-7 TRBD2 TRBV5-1 TGCGCCAGCAGCTTTTCTTGGACTAGATTGGACGAGCAGTACTTC CASSFSWTRLDEQYF
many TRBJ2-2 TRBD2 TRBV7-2 TGTGCCAGCAGCTTAGCAAGAGTGGCTAGCGGGAGATACACCGGGGAGCTGTTTTTT CASSLARVASGRYTGELFF
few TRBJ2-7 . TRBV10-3 TGTGCCATCAGTGGCCAGGGGCAAAACGAGCAGTACTTC CAISGQGQNEQYF
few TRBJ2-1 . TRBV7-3 TGTGCCAGCAGCTTAATAGGGGACAATGAGCAGTTCTTC CASSLIGDNEQFF
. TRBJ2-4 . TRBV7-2 TGTGCCAGCAGCTTAGCGGTGCGGGGAGAAAACATTCAGTACTTC CASSLAVRGENIQYF
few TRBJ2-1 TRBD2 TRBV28 TGTGCCAGCAGTTTCCTAGCGGGCCCTAATGAGCAGTTCTTC CASSFLAGPNEQFF
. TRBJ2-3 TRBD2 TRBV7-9 TGTGCCAGCAGCCCTACATCCGGGACTACTAGCTCAGATACGCAGTATTTT CASSPTSGTTSSDTQYF
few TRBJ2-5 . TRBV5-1 TGCGCCAGCAGGGGAGGGACAGCGTACCAAGAGACCCAGTACTTC CASRGGTAYQETQYF
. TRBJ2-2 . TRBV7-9 TGTGCCAGCTTCCCTAGGGTCCAGGGTGGCGACACCGGGGAGCTGTTTTTT CASFPRVQGGDTGELFF
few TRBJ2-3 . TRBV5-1 TGCGCCAGCAGCTGGAGCGGTAGCGGCGCAGATACGCAGTATTTT CASSWSGSGADTQYF
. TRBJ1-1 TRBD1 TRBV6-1 TGTGCCAGCAGTGATCGACAGGGATACACTGAAGCTTTCTTT CASSDRQGYTEAFF
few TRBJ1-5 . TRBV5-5 TGTGCCAGCAGCTTCGTAGCAGGGCCCAGGCAGCCCCAGCATTTT CASSFVAGPRQPQHF
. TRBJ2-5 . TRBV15 TGTGCCACCAGCAGAGAAAAAGAGACCCAGTACTTC CATSREKETQYF
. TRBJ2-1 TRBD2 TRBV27 TGTGCCAGCATTGGGGCTAGCGGGAGCATCCCCTACAATGAGCAGTTCTTC CASIGASGSIPYNEQFF
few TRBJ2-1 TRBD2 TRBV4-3 TGCGCCAGCAGCCAAGAACTGCTACTAGCGGAGTACAATGAGCAGTTCTTC CASSQELLLAEYNEQFF
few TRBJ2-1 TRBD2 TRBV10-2 TGCGCCAGCAGTGAAGGCGCGGGAGGACACTACAATGAGCAGTTCTTC CASSEGAGGHYNEQFF
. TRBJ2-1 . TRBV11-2 TGTGCCAGCAGCTTAATCTGGGGTATGGGGAGAGCCTACAATGAGCAGTTCTTC CASSLIWGMGRAYNEQFF
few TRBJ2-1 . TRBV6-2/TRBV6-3 TGTGCCAGCAGCAGTTTTGGCGGGACGTACAATGAGCAGTTCTTC CASSSFGGTYNEQFF
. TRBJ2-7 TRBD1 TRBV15 TGTGCCACCAGCAGAGATCTAATCGGGACAGGGGTCTACGAGCAGTACTTC CATSRDLIGTGVYEQYF
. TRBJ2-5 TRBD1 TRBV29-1 TGCAGCTTTACCCGGACAGGGTACCAAGAGACCCAGTACTTC CSFTRTGYQETQYF
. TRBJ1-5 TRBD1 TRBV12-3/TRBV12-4 TGTGCCAGCAGTTCTCACACGGACAGGGCTAATCAGCCCCAGCATTTT CASSSHTDRANQPQHF
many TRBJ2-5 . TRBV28 TGTGCCAGCAGTTTACCATACAGGGCTCAAGAGACCCAGTACTTC CASSLPYRAQETQYF
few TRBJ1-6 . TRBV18 TGTGCCAGCTCTCCGGACGGGCTCAATTCACCCCTCCACTTT CASSPDGLNSPLHF
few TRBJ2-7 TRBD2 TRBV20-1 TGCAGTGCTACTAGCGGGGCCTCCTACGAGCAGTACTTC CSATSGASYEQYF
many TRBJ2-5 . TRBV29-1 TGCAGCGTTGAACCTAGCGCCCAAGAGACCCAGTACTTC CSVEPSAQETQYF
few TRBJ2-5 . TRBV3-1 TGTGCCAGCAGCCAAAAACTGGGAGGCCCCCAAGAGACCCAGTACTTC CASSQKLGGPQETQYF